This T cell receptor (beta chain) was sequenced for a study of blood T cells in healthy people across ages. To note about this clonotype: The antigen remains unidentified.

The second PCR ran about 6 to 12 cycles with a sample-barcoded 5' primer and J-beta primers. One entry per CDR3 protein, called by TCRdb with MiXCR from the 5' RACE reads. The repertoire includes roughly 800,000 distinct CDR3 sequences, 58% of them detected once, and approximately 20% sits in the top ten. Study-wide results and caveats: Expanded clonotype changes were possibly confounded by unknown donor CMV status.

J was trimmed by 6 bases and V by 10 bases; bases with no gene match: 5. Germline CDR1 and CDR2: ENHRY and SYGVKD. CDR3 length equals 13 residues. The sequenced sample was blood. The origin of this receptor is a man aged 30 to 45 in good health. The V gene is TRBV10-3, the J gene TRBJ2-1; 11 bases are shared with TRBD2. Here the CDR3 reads CATGLAGANEQFF. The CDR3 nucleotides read TGTGCCACCGGACTAGCGGGTGCCAATGAGCAGTTCTTC.